The rows below give T cell receptor beta chains drawn from one sample of a study of T cell changes during pregnancy in multiple sclerosis. Data came from immunoSEQ multiplex PCR; TCRdb stores just in-frame clones and leaves some out. This table holds roughly 38,000 clones, 80% to 95% found once. This material consisted of CD8+ T cells from peripheral blood mononuclear cells, taken before pregnancy. The receptors come from a female donor with multiple sclerosis, enrolled in a pregnancy study. Each CDR3 is given with its conserved first and last residue. D genes are given only for firm matches. Not all rows give a size; the values are once, few, many and, for expanded clones, a class.

cdr3_aa cdr3_nt cdr3_length clone_size j_call v_call d_call
CASSPGGAGFRTDTQYF TGTGCCAGCAGCCCCGGGGGGGCGGGGTTCCGCACAGATACGCAGTATTTT 17 NA TRBJ2-3 TRBV7-3 TRBD2
CASSEGGQTQYF TGTGCCAGCAGTGAAGGAGGACAGACCCAGTACTTC 12 NA TRBJ2-5 TRBV25-1 NA
CASSNQASTPLHF TGTGCCAGCAGTAACCAGGCTTCAACACCCCTCCACTTT 13 NA TRBJ1-6 TRBV6-5 NA
CSVETGAISGNTIYF TGCAGCGTGGAGACAGGGGCTATCTCTGGAAACACCATATATTTT 15 NA TRBJ1-3 TRBV29-1 TRBD1
CAISESQGSPYGYTF TGTGCCATCAGTGAGTCACAGGGTTCCCCCTATGGCTACACCTTC 15 NA TRBJ1-2 TRBV10-3 NA
CSVEAQQGYEQYF TGCAGCGTTGAGGCACAGCAAGGCTACGAGCAGTACTTC 13 NA TRBJ2-7 TRBV29-1 NA
CASPWVRTGSQETQYF TGTGCCAGCCCGTGGGTCCGAACAGGGTCTCAAGAGACCCAGTACTTC 16 NA TRBJ2-5 TRBV2 NA
CASSLESSTGARGAFF TGTGCCAGCAGCCTAGAATCCTCGACAGGGGCCCGGGGGGCTTTCTTT 16 once TRBJ1-1 TRBV9 TRBD1
CASSPTTGGSGNTIYF TGTGCCAGTAGTCCAACGACAGGGGGCTCTGGAAACACCATATATTTT 16 NA TRBJ1-3 TRBV19 TRBD1
CASSVPSGGAWSSGELFF TGTGCCAGCAGCGTCCCTAGCGGGGGGGCCTGGTCCAGCGGGGAGCTGTTTTTT 18 NA TRBJ2-2 TRBV9 TRBD2
CASSRRGPPTDTQYF TGTGCCAGCTCACGGAGGGGGCCGCCGACAGATACGCAGTATTTT 15 NA TRBJ2-3 TRBV7-3 NA
CASGNPGQGNSPLHF TGTGCCAGCGGCAATCCGGGACAGGGGAATTCACCCCTCCACTTT 15 NA TRBJ1-6 TRBV5-4 TRBD1
CATVGGSYNEQFF TGTGCCACAGTCGGAGGATCCTACAATGAGCAGTTCTTC 13 once TRBJ2-1 TRBV30 NA
CASTLQGRLNEQYF TGTGCCAGCACTCTACAGGGGCGACTGAACGAGCAGTACTTC 14 NA TRBJ2-7 TRBV28 TRBD1
CASSPAGERGPSDTQYF TGTGCCAGCTCACCCGCGGGGGAGCGGGGGCCCTCAGATACGCAGTATTTT 17 once TRBJ2-3 TRBV18 TRBD2
CASSLAPDRSNEKLFF TGTGCCAGCAGCTTGGCCCCGGACAGATCTAATGAAAAACTGTTTTTT 16 NA TRBJ1-4 TRBV5-6 NA
CASSLRADREINYGYTF TGTGCCAGCAGTTTACGGGCGGACAGGGAAATTAACTATGGCTACACCTTC 17 NA TRBJ1-2 TRBV27 TRBD1